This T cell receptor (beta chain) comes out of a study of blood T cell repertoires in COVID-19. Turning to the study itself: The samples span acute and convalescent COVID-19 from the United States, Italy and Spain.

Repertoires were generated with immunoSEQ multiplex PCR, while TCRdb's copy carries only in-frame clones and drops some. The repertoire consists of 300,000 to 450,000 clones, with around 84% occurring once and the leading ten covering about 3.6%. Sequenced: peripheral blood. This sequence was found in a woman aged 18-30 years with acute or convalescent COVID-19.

CDR3 sequence reads: CASQRQTGEKLFF. The DNA for the CDR3 is TGTGCCAGTCAACGCCAGACAGGGGAAAAACTGTTTTTT. This rearrangement joins TRBV19 to TRBJ1-4, with 7 bases that match TRBD1. This CDR3 spans 13 amino acids. In germline, CDR1 is LNHDA, CDR2 SQIVND (reference sequence). V was clipped by 8 bases and J by 8 bases; unmatched bases: 8.